The rows below give T cell receptor beta chains drawn from one sample of a study of T cell responses to AZD1222 COVID-19 vaccine. Profiled with immunoSEQ multiplex PCR; TCRdb holds only in-frame clones, not every one. The sample holds more than 95,000 clones, 75% to 95% seen once. The sequences come from peripheral blood, collected on day 0 of AZD1222 vaccination. The origin of the receptors is an adult in good health. CDR3s include the opening cysteine and the closing phenylalanine or tryptophan. The order of the fields is J gene, V gene, D gene, CDR3 protein. D genes are given only for firm matches.

j_call: TRBJ1-5
v_call: TRBV3-1/TRBV3-2
d_call: NA
cdr3_aa: CASSQGGGPQHF

j_call: TRBJ2-5
v_call: TRBV19
d_call: NA
cdr3_aa: CASSPGRSRQETQYF

j_call: TRBJ2-7
v_call: TRBV30
d_call: NA
cdr3_aa: CAWSVSGASYEQYF

j_call: TRBJ2-1
v_call: TRBV13
d_call: NA
cdr3_aa: CASSLEVSGSYNEQFF

j_call: TRBJ1-4
v_call: TRBV2
d_call: TRBD1
cdr3_aa: CASSLRTGDEKLFF

j_call: TRBJ1-6
v_call: TRBV6-5
d_call: NA
cdr3_aa: CASSYGGRNSPLHF

j_call: TRBJ2-1
v_call: TRBV11-2
d_call: NA
cdr3_aa: CASSSSSRLEQFF

j_call: TRBJ1-4
v_call: TRBV28
d_call: NA
cdr3_aa: CASRGRGPGGKLFF

j_call: TRBJ2-3
v_call: TRBV5-4
d_call: TRBD2
cdr3_aa: CASSKTSGLPDTQYF

j_call: TRBJ2-5
v_call: TRBV6-5
d_call: NA
cdr3_aa: CASRLGQETQYF

j_call: TRBJ2-5
v_call: TRBV3-1/TRBV3-2
d_call: TRBD1
cdr3_aa: CASSLASGTGGMAQYF

j_call: TRBJ2-5
v_call: TRBV6-5
d_call: TRBD2
cdr3_aa: CASRHVAGAPTQYF

j_call: TRBJ1-1
v_call: TRBV27
d_call: NA
cdr3_aa: CASRRRGEGNTEAFF

j_call: TRBJ2-2
v_call: TRBV28
d_call: NA
cdr3_aa: CASSLGGPPGELFF

j_call: TRBJ1-5
v_call: TRBV6-2/TRBV6-3
d_call: TRBD1
cdr3_aa: CASSPPRQGVNQPQHF

j_call: TRBJ2-7
v_call: TRBV19
d_call: TRBD1
cdr3_aa: CASSMAGQGYEQYF